This is a list of T cell receptor beta chains from one sample in a study of neurological immune-mediated disorders. TCRdb independently ran MiXCR on the 5' RACE reads; one entry per CDR3 protein. The repertoire holds around 50,000 distinct CDR3 sequences, about 15% seen once, with roughly 4.4% in the top ten. The sample taken for sequencing was PBMCs. The source is a man in his sixties in good health. The CDR3 runs from the conserved cysteine through the conserved F or W. The order of the fields is V gene, D gene, J gene, clone size, CDR3 DNA, CDR3 protein. D genes are given only for firm matches. The size entry is marked missing in some rows and otherwise reads once, few, many or a size class.

TRBV20-1	TRBD2	TRBJ2-1	many	TGCAGTGCTAGCCGGGGACTAGACTCCTACAATGAGCAGTTCTTC	CSASRGLDSYNEQFF
TRBV12-3/TRBV12-4	TRBD1	TRBJ1-2	many	TGTGCCAGCAGTTTAGTGGACGGGGGACAGCCCACATATTATGGCTACACCTTC	CASSLVDGGQPTYYGYTF
TRBV10-3	TRBD1	TRBJ2-7	many	TGTGCCATCAGTGATAGGGGACAGGGTTGGGACGAGCAGTACTTC	CAISDRGQGWDEQYF
TRBV28	.	TRBJ2-7	few	TGTGCCAGCCGCCCCGACGGGTACGAGCAGTACTTC	CASRPDGYEQYF
TRBV10-3	TRBD2	TRBJ2-7	medium-sized	TGTGCCAGCGCTTATAGCGGGGCCTACGAGCAGTACTTC	CASAYSGAYEQYF
TRBV20-1	TRBD2	TRBJ2-1	.	TGCAGTGCTAGAGTTCAAGCGGGAGGGACTATGGATGAGCAGTTCTTC	CSARVQAGGTMDEQFF
TRBV7-8	.	TRBJ1-6	many	TGTGCCAGCAGCCCGGGAGGAGGTAGCTCCTATAATTCACCCCTCCACTTT	CASSPGGGSSYNSPLHF
TRBV6-4	.	TRBJ2-2	.	TGTGCTAGCCGTTGGCGGGAGAACACCGGGGAGCTGTTTTTT	CASRWRENTGELFF
TRBV7-9	.	TRBJ1-6	many	TGTGCCAGCAGGGTGGGGACATCTTCACCCCTCCACTTT	CASRVGTSSPLHF
TRBV10-3	TRBD1	TRBJ1-4	many	TGTGCCATCAGTGCCGGGACAGGGAATGAAAAACTGTTTTTT	CAISAGTGNEKLFF
TRBV20-1	.	TRBJ2-3	many	TGCAGTGCCAAAGCGGATTCCACAGATACGCAGTATTTT	CSAKADSTDTQYF
TRBV24-1	TRBD1	TRBJ2-7	once	TGTGCCACCAGTGGGGACAGTTCCTACGAGCAGTACTTC	CATSGDSSYEQYF
TRBV29-1	TRBD2	TRBJ2-5	many	TGCAGCGTCAAAGGACTAGCGGGAGTGAGTCAGGAGACCCAGTACTTC	CSVKGLAGVSQETQYF
TRBV5-1	TRBD2	TRBJ2-3	.	TGCGCCAGCAGCTTGGAAGGGACTAGCGATATAGATACGCAGTATTTT	CASSLEGTSDIDTQYF
TRBV6-6	.	TRBJ1-1	few	TGTGCCAGCAGTGAGACGAGGGGGACCACTGAAGCTTTCTTT	CASSETRGTTEAFF
TRBV6-2/TRBV6-3	.	TRBJ2-7	many	TGTGCCAGCACCCCACGGGACTGGAACTACGAGCAGTACTTC	CASTPRDWNYEQYF
TRBV3-1	.	TRBJ2-7	many	TGTGCCAGCAGCCAAGACTGGTACGAGCAGTACTTC	CASSQDWYEQYF
TRBV4-3	.	TRBJ1-3	.	TGCGCCAGCAGCCAAGATGGAACGAGCGGAAACACCATATATTTT	CASSQDGTSGNTIYF
TRBV7-2	.	TRBJ2-5	.	TGTGCCAGCATCATGGGCCTGAATAAAGAGACCCAGTACTTC	CASIMGLNKETQYF
TRBV20-1	.	TRBJ1-6	.	TGCAGTGCTAGAGCCGAGAGGGGCTACTATTCACCCCTCCACTTT	CSARAERGYYSPLHF
TRBV6-5	.	TRBJ2-5	many	TGTGCCAGCAGCCGGAGGTCCCAAGAGACCCAGTACTTC	CASSRRSQETQYF
TRBV27	TRBD2	TRBJ2-2	few	TGTGCCAGCGGGCCGTGGTCTAGCGGGAGCGCCGGGGAGCTGTTTTTT	CASGPWSSGSAGELFF
TRBV11-2	.	TRBJ2-5	many	TGTGCCAGCAGCTTAGGGGGCGGTGGATCACAAGAGACCCAGTACTTC	CASSLGGGGSQETQYF
TRBV5-1	.	TRBJ2-5	many	TGCGCCAGCAGCTTCAGGGGGGGGGACACCCAAGAGACCCAGTACTTC	CASSFRGGDTQETQYF
TRBV5-1	.	TRBJ1-2	.	.	CASSFYICSAHGDYGYTF
TRBV7-2	TRBD2	TRBJ2-7	many	TGTGCCAGCAGCGCTAGCGGGGCTAGCTCCTACGAGCAGTACTTC	CASSASGASSYEQYF
TRBV28	.	TRBJ2-3	few	TGTGCCAGCAGTTTAAACAGCGTGGGCACAGATACGCAGTATTTT	CASSLNSVGTDTQYF
TRBV3-1	TRBD1	TRBJ2-2	few	TGTGCCAGCAGCCAAGGTTTAGGGGGCATAGCCGGGGAGCTGTTTTTT	CASSQGLGGIAGELFF
TRBV20-1	.	TRBJ2-5	many	TGCAGTGCTAGAGATGCCCTAGCCTTCCCCCAAGAGACCCAGTACTTC	CSARDALAFPQETQYF
TRBV20-1	.	TRBJ2-5	many	TGCAGTGCTCTCGGGGAAGGAGAGACCCAGTACTTC	CSALGEGETQYF
TRBV5-1	TRBD2	TRBJ2-3	many	TGCGCCAGCAGTGTCGGGAGGGGCTCGGATACGCAGTATTTT	CASSVGRGSDTQYF
TRBV25-1	.	TRBJ2-5	many	TGTGCCAGCAGTACGTGGGGGGAGACCCAGTACTTC	CASSTWGETQYF
TRBV20-1	.	TRBJ2-1	many	TGCAGTGCCCATGGGGGGGCCTTACGAGCCAATGAGCAGTTCTTC	CSAHGGALRANEQFF
TRBV5-1	TRBD2	TRBJ2-1	many	TGCGCCAGCAGCTCCCTACTAAGCGGGAGTCCCAATGAGCAGTTCTTC	CASSSLLSGSPNEQFF
TRBV3-1	.	TRBJ1-4	few	TGTGCCAGCAGCCAAAGGACAGTTGCAACTAATGAAAAACTGTTTTTT	CASSQRTVATNEKLFF
TRBV28	.	TRBJ1-6	many	TGTGCCAGCAGTTTAGAGGATTCACCCCTCCACTTT	CASSLEDSPLHF
TRBV11-2	TRBD2	TRBJ2-3	many	TGTGCCAGCAGCTCGGGACTAGCCTCCCAAATAAATACGCAGTATTTT	CASSSGLASQINTQYF
TRBV5-1	TRBD1	TRBJ2-7	many	TGCGCCAGCAGCTCGGGGGGACAGGGTGCTTACGAGCAGTACTTC	CASSSGGQGAYEQYF
TRBV4-1	.	TRBJ1-2	many	TGCGCCAGCAGCCAACCCCCCGGGACACCTTTTAACTATGGCTACACCTTC	CASSQPPGTPFNYGYTF
TRBV27	TRBD1	TRBJ2-7	many	TGTGCCAGCAGTCCACAGGGGATCGGGTACCTGGGGCAGTACTTC	CASSPQGIGYLGQYF
TRBV9	.	TRBJ2-7	many	TGTGCCAGCAGCGTAAGCGGTGCGTACGAGCAGTACTTC	CASSVSGAYEQYF
TRBV5-1	TRBD2	TRBJ2-7	many	TGCGCCAGCACCCTCCTTAGCGGGAGGGCCAGCGAGCAGTACTTC	CASTLLSGRASEQYF
TRBV7-2	.	TRBJ2-1	many	TGTGCCAGCAGCTCACGCCGGGACAGGGGTCTAGCGGGGGCCTACAATGAGCAGTTCTTC	CASSSRRDRGLAGAYNEQFF
TRBV5-1	TRBD2	TRBJ2-5	many	TGCGCCAGCAGCTTGGAAGCGGGAGCTGGAGAGACCCAGTACTTC	CASSLEAGAGETQYF
TRBV28	.	TRBJ2-3	many	TGTGCCAGCGGAGTTCTATCTGGGCCGGGGGGCGCGACAGATACGCAGTATTTT	CASGVLSGPGGATDTQYF
TRBV29-1	TRBD2	TRBJ2-1	many	TGCAGCCCTAATCTGGGGGGGGGAGGGTACAATGAGCAGTTCTTC	CSPNLGGGGYNEQFF
TRBV20-1	.	TRBJ2-3	many	TGCAGTGCTAGAGATCCCAGCAGGGACACAGATACGCAGTATTTT	CSARDPSRDTDTQYF
TRBV28	.	TRBJ1-5	many	TGTGCCAGCAGCTGGGACAAAACGGACAATCAGCCCCAGCATTTT	CASSWDKTDNQPQHF
TRBV3-1	.	TRBJ2-7	many	TGTGCCAGCAGCCTCCTCCCGAGCAGCGCCAGCTCCTACGAGCAGTACTTC	CASSLLPSSASSYEQYF
TRBV6-7	.	TRBJ1-5	.	TGTGCCAACCCAGGGGTCAGTCAGCCCCAGCATTTT	CANPGVSQPQHF
TRBV5-5	.	TRBJ2-1	many	TGTGCCAGCAGCACACAGGGCTCCTACAATGAGCAGTTCTTC	CASSTQGSYNEQFF
TRBV20-1	TRBD2	TRBJ2-2	many	TGCAGTGCTAGAGAGACGACTAGCGGGAGAAGCACCGGGGAGCTGTTTTTT	CSARETTSGRSTGELFF
TRBV2	TRBD1	TRBJ2-1	many	TGTGCCAGCAGTGAAACTGACAGGGCTACCTACAATGAGCAGTTCTTC	CASSETDRATYNEQFF
TRBV5-1	.	TRBJ1-6	many	TGCGCCAGCAGCTCTCGGGAGGGACCCTCCTATAATTCACCCCTCCACTTT	CASSSREGPSYNSPLHF
TRBV5-1	TRBD1	TRBJ2-5	.	TGCGCCAGCAGCTGGACAGGGGAGGGGACCCAGTACTTC	CASSWTGEGTQYF
TRBV5-1	TRBD2	TRBJ2-1	many	TGCGCCAGCAGCAGCTCTAGCGGGAGCAATGAGCAGTTCTTC	CASSSSSGSNEQFF
TRBV2	.	TRBJ2-2	many	TGTGCCAGCAGGGCCGGACCCCTCGGCGGCACCGGGGAGCTGTTTTTT	CASRAGPLGGTGELFF
TRBV6-1	.	TRBJ1-5	many	TGTGCCAGCAGTGAATTCGGCGATCGCAATCAGCCCCAGCATTTT	CASSEFGDRNQPQHF
TRBV29-1	.	TRBJ2-7	.	TGCAGCGTTGCAAGGGACGAAAGCGCGGGCGAGCAGTACTTC	CSVARDESAGEQYF
TRBV7-8	.	TRBJ1-4	.	TGTGCCAGCAGCTTAGCGGCGGGGGGTAATGAAAAACTGTTTTTT	CASSLAAGGNEKLFF